This entry lists 18 T cell receptor beta chains sequenced from one sample in a study of metastatic and nonmetastatic thyroid tumors. TCRdb re-called clones from the PCR reads using MiXCR. The sample has 85,000 to 100,000 clones, approximately 11% seen once. Treatment of any kind had been given to no patient before thyroid surgery. Source material: blood. These receptor sequences come from a female donor with papillary thyroid cancer or a benign thyroid nodule (not recorded which). Some clones in this sample may be carry-over from other donors' samples.

In this sample, this clone turned up many times. The chain is built from TRBV9 and TRBJ2-3; 10 bases fit TRBD2. With 4 bases clipped from V and 3 bases from J, the junction kept 11 bases outside the gene matches. From germline, CDR1 is SGDLS and CDR2 YYNGEE. The CDR3 extends over 17 amino acids. CDR3 DNA: TGTGCCAGCAGCTTTAGAGCCGGGACTAGCGCTACAGATACGCAGTATTTT. Protein product: CASSFRAGTSATDTQYF.

This clone was seen repeatedly, ten times or more. The chain couples TRBV7-2 to TRBJ1-2; 8 positions match TRBD1. This CDR3 has 14 residues. Unmatched junction bases numbered 1, after V lost 2 bases and J lost 2 bases. In germline, CDR1 is SGHTA, CDR2 FQGNSA. The CDR3 reads CASSLTGGNYGYTF. The CDR3 DNA reads TGTGCCAGCAGCTTAACAGGGGGGAACTATGGCTACACCTTC.

The V call is TRBV6-1, the J call TRBJ1-6; a possible D gene is TRBD1 (5 bases). The CDR3 consists of 16 residues. Germline loops: CDR1 MNHNS, CDR2 SASEGT. V lost 3 bases to trimming and J lost 5 bases, with 14 bases between them. Here the CDR3 reads CASSDTPGTNNSPLHF. CDR3 coding DNA: TGTGCCAGCAGTGACACTCCAGGGACGAATAATTCACCCCTCCACTTT.

As regards this clone: A much more abundant neighbour one base away suggests this may be a read error. The chain's CDR3 is CASSVLPTDTQYF. Written as DNA, the CDR3 is TGTGCCAGCAGTGTTTTGCCCACAGATACGCAGTATTTT. The J gene is TRBJ2-3, the V gene TRBV2; D ambiguous. The CDR3 extends over 13 amino acids. Trimming stripped 4 bases from V and 2 bases from J, with 7 bases between. Germline assignment: CDR1 SNHLY and CDR2 FYNNEI.

This clone was counted between two and nine times. This may be a read error: a much more frequent sequence differs by one nucleotide. The chain is built from TRBV19 and TRBJ1-5; the match to TRBD1 covers 7 bases. The CDR3 is made up of 16 amino acids. Germline V gene data show CDR1 as LNHDA and CDR2 as SQIVND (reference sequence). CDR3 nucleotide sequence: TGTGCCAGTAGTACCGGGACAGTCTATAGCGATCAGCCCCAGCATTTT. It yields the protein CASSTGTVYSDQPQHF.

There are many counts of this clone. This rearrangement joins TRBV3-1 to TRBJ1-2, with D unresolved. Germline V gene sequence: CDR1 LGHDT, CDR2 YNNKEL (reference sequence). The CDR3 length is 16 residues. The V and J ends lost 1 base and 6 bases respectively, with 18 bases between them. The DNA for the CDR3 is TGTGCCAGCAGCCAAGGGCTGAGAGGCCCCTTTAATGGCTACACCTTC. As protein: CASSQGLRGPFNGYTF.

Notes on this clone: Germline is not matched at one junction end, which may reflect a read error. This sequence joins TRBV6-2 or TRBV6-3 and TRBJ2-1; D remains ambiguous. The CDR3 sequence is 18 residues long. Germline loops: CDR1 MNHEY, CDR2 SVGEGT. CDR3 amino acids: CASSQQHMGYVSYNEQLF. DNA of the CDR3: TGTGCCAGCAGTCAACAGCACATGGGTTACGTTTCCTACAATGAGCAGCTCTTC.

This clone was counted many times. The chain is built from TRBV19 and TRBJ2-3, with 7 bases lining up with TRBD2. The V gene's germline CDR1 is LNHDA and CDR2 SQIVND (reference sequence). J was trimmed by 2 bases and V by 5 bases; bases with no gene match: 7. The CDR3 length is 15 residues. CDR3 in amino acids: CASSVQREPTDTQYF. The DNA for the CDR3 is TGTGCCAGTAGTGTCCAGCGGGAACCCACAGATACGCAGTATTTT.

The table lists this clone with many counts. The sample has other DNA sequences that encode this CDR3 too. The V and J genes are TRBV9 and TRBJ2-1; TRBD2 matches at 12 bases. V dropped 0 bases and J dropped 5; count of bases not matched to a gene: 0. The CDR3 runs 15 residues. Germline CDR1 and CDR2: SGDLS and YYNGEE. CDR3 sequence (DNA): TGTGCCAGCAGCGTAGGACTAGCGGGAGACAATGAGCAGTTCTTC. This encodes CASSVGLAGDNEQFF. The whole variable domain, remainder taken from reference TRBV9 and TRBJ2-1, is DSGVTQTPKHLITATGQRVTLRCSPRSGDLSVYWYQQSLDQGLQFLIQYYNGEERAKGNILERFSAQQFPDLHSELNLSSLELGDSALYFCASSVGLAGDNEQFFGPGTRLTVL.

This clone was seen more than once but under ten times. A much larger clone lies one base from this, so it may be a read error. V gene TRBV19 combines with J gene TRBJ2-1, with D possibly being TRBD1 (5 bases). The V gene lost 3 bases and the J gene lost 5 bases, with 14 bases spanning the gap. Germline values: CDR1 LNHDA, CDR2 SQIVND (reference sequence). The CDR3 runs to 15 residues. CDR3 sequence reads: CASSMRDSANNEQFF. The DNA of the CDR3 is TGTGCCAGTAGTATGCGTGACAGTGCTAACAATGAGCAGTTCTTC.

This clone has at least ten counts. The chain has TRBV7-2 and TRBJ1-2, with TRBD1 as a possible D gene (6 bases). Germline values: CDR1 SGHTA, CDR2 FQGNSA. Trimming pared 6 bases from V and 5 bases from J, leaving 10 bases between. The CDR3 totals 12 residues. In nucleotides, the CDR3 is TGTGCCAGCAGGGCAGGGGTTTATGGCTACACCTTC. Protein sequence: CASRAGVYGYTF.

V and J are TRBV5-1 and TRBJ2-7; 7 positions match TRBD1. The CDR3 loop spans 16 amino acids. The junction had 10 bases not matched to a gene; V was cut back by 4 bases and J by 0 bases. CDR1 SGHRS and CDR2 YFSETQ come from the germline V gene. This CDR3 is CASSPDRPPISYEQYF. CDR3 in DNA: TGCGCCAGCAGCCCGGACAGGCCCCCGATCTCCTACGAGCAGTACTTC.

This clone has a count of ten or more. The chain recombines TRBV20-1 with TRBJ1-1; the match to TRBD1 covers 8 bases. The trim removed 4 bases at V and 4 bases at J, leaving 5 bases unmatched. This CDR3 is 13 amino acids long. The germline V gene has CDR1 DFQATT and CDR2 SNEGSKA (reference sequence). This chain's CDR3 is CSAKGQVTTEAFF. Written as DNA, the CDR3 is TGCAGTGCTAAGGGACAGGTGACCACTGAAGCTTTCTTT.

This clone appeared many times. Here the CDR3 DNA reads TGTGCCAGCAGTGAAGAGACGATCGAGCAGTTCTTC. This encodes CASSEETIEQFF. This chain connects TRBV6-1 to TRBJ2-1; no clear D gene. This CDR3 comprises 12 residues. From germline, CDR1 is MNHNS and CDR2 SASEGT. Trimming removed 1 base at V and 10 bases at J, with 8 bases between.

Only a few counts were recorded for this clone. Since a much larger clone is just one base distant, this may be a read error. The rearrangement links TRBV7-9 to TRBJ2-7; D is uncertain. This CDR3 comprises 11 residues. Germline CDR1 is SEHNR and CDR2 is FQNEAQ (reference sequence). The CDR3 loop reads CAISLFSEQYF. The DNA for the CDR3 is TGTGCCATCAGCTTGTTTTCCGAGCAGTACTTC. Drawing the rest from reference TRBV7-9 and TRBJ2-7, the complete variable domain is DTGVSQNPRHKITKRGQNVTFRCDPISEHNRLYWYRQTLGQGPEFLTYFQNEAQLEKSRLLSDRFSAERPKGSFSTLEIQRTEQGDSAMYLCAISLFSEQYFGPGTRLTVT.

This clone was seen at least ten times. This chain connects TRBV10-3 to TRBJ1-6, with D uncertain. The V and J ends lost 3 bases and 7 bases respectively, with 10 bases between them. CDR3 length equals 14 residues. Germline V gene sequence: CDR1 ENHRY, CDR2 SYGVKD. CDR3 sequence: CAISDSVGNSPLHF. The DNA of the CDR3 is TGTGCCATCAGTGATTCAGTAGGGAATTCACCCCTCCACTTT.

This clone was observed many times. This chain connects TRBV20-1 to TRBJ2-7; TRBD2 matches 7 bases. Germline assignment: CDR1 DFQATT and CDR2 SNEGSKA (reference sequence). J lost 2 bases, V lost 3 bases, and 13 bases had no gene match. The CDR3 has 16 amino acids. CDR3 nucleotides: TGCAGTGCTAGTCGGGGGAGGGCTAGCACCCCCTACGAGCAGTACTTC. Translated: CSASRGRASTPYEQYF.

Concerning this clone itself: Just one base apart from a much larger clone, this may be a read error. Other DNA sequences in the sample encode the same CDR3. This chain uses TRBV11-1 with TRBJ2-1, with D tentatively TRBD2 (5 bases). The CDR3 is 15 residues long. Trimming took off 0 bases at V and 10 bases at J, with 16 bases between the two ends. CDR1 and CDR2 (germline): SGHAT, FQDESV (reference sequence). The CDR3 spells CASSLARLAVGEQFF. The CDR3 DNA sequence: TGTGCCAGCAGCTTAGCGCGCCTAGCTGTGGGCGAGCAGTTCTTC.